This TCR beta chain was captured in a study of molecular identifiers for immune sequencing clone quantification. This clonotype turned up a few times. Its specificity is unknown. Listed TCR primers and previously described methods were used for bulk TCR libraries. From the PCR reads, TCRdb called clonotypes with MiXCR, one entry per CDR3 protein. The table records under 800,000 distinct CDR3 sequences, about 25% of them present only once. Study-level points and caveats: Underestimated sizes of highly expanded clones could result from identical TCR molecules that share a barcode.

With RNA at 10%, 30% or 50%, naive CD8 libraries came from approximately 20,000 to 1,000,000 sorted cells. V dropped 4 bases and J dropped 3 bases, with 12 bases sitting between them. The germline V gene encodes CDR1 LGHDT and CDR2 YNNKEL (reference sequence). The CDR3 totals 14 residues. This receptor was identified in a human donor in good health. Some libraries in this study had Jurkat cell RNA spiked in. This chain links TRBV3-1 with TRBJ1-2, with a tentative D call TRBD1 (6 bases). The sequenced sample consisted of naive CD8+ T cells from blood, with Jurkat cell RNA spiked in. The sample's subset: FACS-sorted CD8+CD4-CCR7+CD45RA+ naive T cells. CDR3 region: CASSRGAQDYGYTF. In DNA form, the CDR3 reads TGTGCCAGCAGCCGGGGGGCTCAAGACTATGGCTACACCTTC.